This T cell receptor beta chain emerged from a study of regulatory T cells in long-lasting Graves disease. Across the study: For under 3 months, newly diagnosed Graves' patients had been taking antithyroid drugs.

Germline values: CDR1 MGHRA, CDR2 YSYEKL. The CDR3 is 15 residues long. Trimming cost V 0 bases and J 3 bases; bases outside gene matches: 5. Of note for this clonotype: The antigen is not known.

The authors built TCR beta libraries using iRepertoire HTBI primers and Arm-PCR of CDR3 regions. TCRdb redid the calling of the multiplex PCR reads with MiXCR, one entry per CDR3 protein. The sample shows hundreds of thousands of distinct CDR3 sequences, under 20% of them seen only once. The time point is: newly diagnosed GD, antithyroid drugs for less than 3 months. PBMC RNA served as the TCR library source. Diagnoses of Graves' disease were made by American Thyroid Association guidelines. Study-level results: Persistent disease showed a preference for TRBV28, TRBJ1-2 and TRBJ2-5.

The sample also formed part of further work on T cells in Graves' hyperthyroidism and ophthalmopathy.

The chain is built from TRBV4-1 and TRBJ2-7, with TRBD1 identical over 7 bases. This receptor was obtained from a woman aged 25-40 years with Graves disease. Source: peripheral blood mononuclear cells (PBMCs), taken at new diagnosis, from a patient treated with antithyroid drugs. The CDR3 loop reads CASSQDRGIFYEQYF. The CDR3 bases are TGCGCCAGCAGCCAAGACAGGGGGATTTTCTACGAGCAGTACTTC.